A single T cell receptor beta chain is shown here with its context. The CDR3 loop spans 15 amino acids. The junction had 7 bases not matched to a gene; V was cut back by 0 bases and J by 7 bases. Germline CDR1 and CDR2: MNHEY and SVGAGI. The source of the sample is a study of control samples from healthy donors and cancer patients. Only in-frame clones appear in the TCRdb table, and some are missing; sequencing was by immunoSEQ multiplex PCR. The table records 130,000 or so clones, approximately 89% of them present only once. The TCR comes from a man aged 45-60 years with head and neck cancer. V usage is TRBV6-5 and J usage is TRBJ1-2; 8 nucleotides align to TRBD1. Sequences were obtained from PBMCs. CDR3 amino acids: CASSYSETGVGGYTF. The CDR3 DNA sequence: TGTGCCAGCAGTTACTCTGAGACAGGGGTCGGTGGCTACACCTTC.